One and the same sample provided the 24 T cell receptor beta chains below, sequenced in a study of identical twins. TCRdb redid the calling of the 5' RACE reads with MiXCR, one entry per CDR3 protein. The table records nearly 900,000 distinct CDR3 sequences, 9% to 15% of them present only once. These data were likewise used in another study, on yellow fever vaccine responses in identical twins.

Sequencing was carried out using PBMCs. The receptors come from a young woman in good health.

This clonotype has just a few counts. The chain uses TRBV27 and TRBJ2-1; 7 nucleotides match TRBD2. V lost 2 bases and J lost 10; bases outside the gene matches: 8. The germline V gene has CDR1 MNHEY and CDR2 SMNVEV (reference sequence). The CDR3 runs to 14 residues. The CDR3 nucleotides read TGTGCCAGCAGTTTAAATCGGGGGAGGGTGGAGCAGTTCTTC. It translates to CASSLNRGRVEQFF.

In its sample, this clonotype was seen a few times. This sequence joins TRBV5-1 and TRBJ1-6; 8 nucleotides line up with TRBD1. Germline lookup yields CDR1 SGHRS and CDR2 YFSETQ. This CDR3 spans 16 amino acids. The ends lost 6 bases at V and 2 bases at J; junction bases unmatched: 7. The CDR3 DNA sequence: TGCGCCAGCAAATTCACAGGGGGAGCCTATAATTCACCCCTCCACTTT. It specifies CASKFTGGAYNSPLHF.

In this sample, this clonotype turned up a few times. The J gene is TRBJ2-3, the V gene TRBV27; weak D call: TRBD1 (5 bases). The V gene lost 5 bases and the J gene lost 2 bases, with 8 bases spanning the gap. The germline gives CDR1 MNHEY, CDR2 SMNVEV (reference sequence). The CDR3 has 13 residues. CDR3 loop: CASSGHLTDTQYF. DNA for the CDR3: TGTGCCAGCAGTGGACACCTCACAGATACGCAGTATTTT.

This clonotype was detected many times. This rearrangement joins TRBV5-1 to TRBJ2-3; possible D gene TRBD2, 5 bases. This CDR3 region has 14 residues. Germline V gene lookup returns CDR1 SGHRS and CDR2 YFSETQ. V was shortened by 0 bases and J by 5 bases, with 10 bases between the two germline ends. The CDR3 nucleotides are TGCGCCAGCAGCTTGGCCTTAGCGATAGATACGCAGTATTTT. This codes for CASSLALAIDTQYF.

This clonotype was seen more than once but under ten times. The chain uses TRBV19 and TRBJ1-2; D remains ambiguous. V lost 3 bases to trimming and J lost 0 bases, with 5 bases between them. The CDR3 sequence is 13 residues long. CDR1 is LNHDA and CDR2 is SQIVND in the germline V gene (reference sequence). This CDR3 reads CASSIKSNYGYTF. The CDR3, as DNA: TGTGCCAGTAGTATCAAGTCTAACTATGGCTACACCTTC.

This chain joins TRBV6-1 and TRBJ2-2; D is undetermined. Deletions cut 6 bases from V and 4 bases from J, with 12 bases between. Germline V lookup: CDR1 MNHNS, CDR2 SASEGT. This CDR3 region has 14 residues. The chain's CDR3 is CASSDDRRTGELFF. The CDR3 DNA reads TGTGCCAGCAGCGACGACCGACGCACCGGGGAGCTGTTTTTT.

This clonotype has only a few counts. This chain links TRBV7-6 with TRBJ2-5, with 8 bases that match TRBD1. CDR1 and CDR2 (germline): SGHVS, FNYEAQ. Germline trimming cut 4 bases from V and 2 bases from J; bases unmatched to any gene: 6. The CDR3 is 15 residues long. The CDR3 DNA reads as TGTGCCAGCAGCTACGGAGGGACAGGTCAAGAGACCCAGTACTTC. This gives the protein CASSYGGTGQETQYF.

V usage is TRBV2 and J usage is TRBJ2-5; 7 bases align to TRBD1. This CDR3 has 14 residues. Germline CDR1 SNHLY, CDR2 FYNNEI. Unmatched junction bases numbered 2, after V lost 3 bases and J lost 1 base. The CDR3, as DNA: TGTGCCAGCAGTGAGCACAGGGGCCAAGAGACCCAGTACTTC. It translates to CASSEHRGQETQYF.

This clonotype has at least ten counts. The rearrangement uses TRBV10-3 and TRBJ2-1; no clear D. V was pared by 2 bases and J by 5 bases, with 25 bases between. Germline V lookup: CDR1 ENHRY, CDR2 SYGVKD. The CDR3 totals 19 residues. CDR3 loop: CAISEPAATPPHGDNEQFF. The CDR3 nucleotides read TGTGCCATCAGTGAGCCGGCCGCCACACCCCCTCATGGTGACAATGAGCAGTTCTTC.

This sequence joins TRBV20-1 and TRBJ2-3, with D perhaps matching TRBD2 (6 bases). Trimming left V 2 bases short and J 5 bases short, with 11 bases between. This CDR3 is built from 13 residues. Germline CDR1 DFQATT, CDR2 SNEGSKA (reference sequence). The CDR3 nucleotides read TGCAGTGCTAGAAGACTAGTGGGAGATACGCAGTATTTT. Its protein product is CSARRLVGDTQYF.

The V call is TRBV6-1, the J call TRBJ2-3, with 12 bases matching TRBD1. The CDR3 contains 15 residues. Germline loops: CDR1 MNHNS, CDR2 SASEGT. The V and J ends lost 6 bases and 4 bases, in that order; junction bases with no gene match: 5. CDR3 coding DNA: TGTGCCAGCAGCCGGGACAGGGGGCGCGCAGATACGCAGTATTTT. This translates into CASSRDRGRADTQYF.

This clonotype was observed at least ten times. V gene TRBV2 combines with J gene TRBJ2-4; D is unresolved. V was clipped by 1 base and J by 6 bases, with 7 bases between them. The CDR3 is made up of 13 amino acids. The germline V gene encodes CDR1 SNHLY and CDR2 FYNNEI. The CDR3 reads CASSEEVVNIQYF. The CDR3 bases are TGTGCCAGCAGTGAAGAAGTGGTAAACATTCAGTACTTC.

The V gene is TRBV28, the J gene TRBJ1-1; D is unclear. Germline CDR1 is MDHEN and CDR2 is SYDVKM. Deletions cut 2 bases from V and 11 bases from J, with 12 bases between. The CDR3 is made up of 12 amino acids. DNA of the CDR3: TGTGCCAGCAGTTTAAAAACCCCTGGGGCTTTCTTT. Translation gives CASSLKTPGAFF.

This clonotype was counted many times. The chain carries TRBV12-3 or TRBV12-4 and TRBJ1-2, with a possible D match to TRBD1 (5 bases). Trimming shortened V by 0 bases and J by 4 bases, and 6 bases separated the two germline ends. This CDR3 is 13 amino acids long. The CDR3 bases are TGTGCCAGCAGTTTAGCAGGGACCTATGGCTACACCTTC. Encoded protein: CASSLAGTYGYTF.

This clonotype has just a few counts. The chain couples TRBV5-6 to TRBJ1-5; tentatively, D is TRBD1 (6 bases). Trimming took off 0 bases at V and 1 base at J, with 20 bases between the two ends. CDR1 is SGHDT and CDR2 is YYEEEE in the germline V gene. The CDR3 runs 19 residues. CDR3 residues: CASSLGTYFHRDSNQPQHF. CDR3 DNA sequence: TGTGCCAGCAGCTTGGGAACTTACTTTCACAGGGACAGCAATCAGCCCCAGCATTTT.

J is TRBJ2-3 and V is TRBV6-5, with D tentatively TRBD1 or TRBD2 (5 bases each). The V and J ends lost 0 bases and 0 bases respectively, with 7 bases between them. This CDR3 spans 15 amino acids. Germline lookup yields CDR1 MNHEY and CDR2 SVGAGI. This CDR3 reads CASSYSGPSTDTQYF. DNA for the CDR3: TGTGCCAGCAGTTACTCGGGACCCAGCACAGATACGCAGTATTTT.

This clonotype was counted between two and nine times. The chain couples TRBV5-1 to TRBJ2-2; TRBD2 matches at 15 bases. CDR3 length: 16 residues. The trim removed 7 bases at V and 4 bases at J, leaving 5 bases unmatched. Germline V gene lookup returns CDR1 SGHRS and CDR2 YFSETQ. CDR3 in amino acids: CASGLAGGLVTGELFF. DNA for the CDR3: TGCGCCAGCGGACTAGCGGGGGGGCTCGTCACCGGGGAGCTGTTTTTT.

The chain carries TRBV5-1 and TRBJ2-5, with D perhaps matching TRBD1 (6 bases). CDR1 is SGHRS, CDR2 YFSETQ, per germline. This CDR3 is built from 13 residues. Deletions cut 3 bases from V and 7 bases from J, with 13 bases between. Here the CDR3 reads CASSYLTQGTQYF. The CDR3 bases are TGCGCCAGCAGCTACCTGACACAGGGGACCCAGTACTTC.

In its sample, this clonotype was seen a few times. The rearrangement joins TRBV4-1 to TRBJ1-4, with D tentatively TRBD1 (5 bases). The CDR3 extends over 15 amino acids. V lost 0 bases and J 7 bases, leaving 12 bases between the germline ends. Germline assignment: CDR1 MGHRA and CDR2 YSYEKL. CDR3 in DNA: TGCGCCAGCAGCCAAGAGGGCAGGGTGTCTGAAAAACTGTTTTTT. It encodes CASSQEGRVSEKLFF.

This clonotype showed up many times. The chain has TRBV20-1 and TRBJ2-2; D is perhaps TRBD1 (5 bases). CDR3 length: 13 residues. Between the trimmed V and J ends, which lost 5 bases and 1 base, there was a span of 8 bases. CDR1 and CDR2 from the germline V gene are DFQATT and SNEGSKA (reference sequence). In DNA, the CDR3 is TGCAGTGCTCTCAGGGAGAACACCGGGGAGCTGTTTTTT. Protein: CSALRENTGELFF.

This clonotype was observed a handful of times. The chain employs TRBV29-1 and TRBJ2-2; 9 bases are a match to TRBD1. Germline CDR1 SQVTM, CDR2 ANQGSEA. V was clipped by 0 bases and J by 2 bases; unmatched bases: 7. CDR3 length: 17 amino acids. CDR3 residues: CSVEDRTGEPNTGELFF. The CDR3 DNA reads as TGCAGCGTTGAAGACCGGACAGGGGAACCCAACACCGGGGAGCTGTTTTTT.

This clonotype was counted only a few times. The gene calls are TRBV20-1 and TRBJ2-4, with D hard to call. Germline V gene sequence: CDR1 DFQATT, CDR2 SNEGSKA (reference sequence). The CDR3 runs to 13 residues. V was pared by 5 bases and J by 3 bases, with 11 bases between. CDR3 nucleotides: TGCAGTGCTTTACTTAGTGGCAAAAACATTCAGTACTTC. Residues: CSALLSGKNIQYF.

This clonotype came up a few times. CDR3 region: CASSSLPSGTSYEQYF. The CDR3 bases are TGTGCCAGCAGTTCCCTACCCTCGGGCACCTCCTACGAGCAGTACTTC. This rearrangement joins TRBV6-5 to TRBJ2-7; D ambiguous. V lost 4 bases and J lost 0, with 16 bases in between. The CDR3 has 16 amino acids. CDR1 MNHEY and CDR2 SVGAGI come from the germline V gene.

This clonotype showed up just a few times. This chain joins TRBV12-3 or TRBV12-4 and TRBJ1-6; D is unclear. The V and J ends lost 7 bases and 10 bases respectively, with 14 bases between them. This CDR3 region has 13 residues. In nucleotides, the CDR3 is TGTGCCAGCACCCCTGGGTTATCATCACCCCTCCACTTT. Translating it yields CASTPGLSSPLHF.